This TCR beta chain was captured in a study of T cell responses to AZD1222 COVID-19 vaccine (dated by TCRdb to the early 2020s). Background for the entire study: AZD1222 recipients whose second dose came at about 4 weeks and those whose second dose came at about 12 weeks were combined into one group, since spike-specific TCR depth and breadth did not differ between the two schedules. TCR sequencing was performed for 233 trial participants, of whom around 200 were given two doses of AZD1222 and around 25 were given two doses of MenACWY control vaccine. Enrollment into the trials was organized by age into subgroups of 18-55, 56-69 and 70-plus years, and those subgroups contained roughly 140, 27 and 60 TCR-sequenced participants, respectively. The full study reports these points: The 56-69-year group was small, and its depth increase did not reach significance, likely because of low power. The vaccine-associated CD4 TCRs covered the entire spike protein, and the dominant responses fell in regions 160-218 and 743-854. Spike-specific TCR breadth and depth rose significantly after two AZD1222 doses compared with day 0 and with MenACWY recipients. Because no day 14 peak-response samples were available, repertoires were characterized only after the peak T cell response. Most participants were white British and females outnumbered males, and the authors suggested that clonal diversity may have been underestimated. Reportedly, close to half of the unique spike-specific TCRs recognized epitopes lying outside the regions that are mutated in the B.1.351 and B.1.1.7 variants. Conclusions about previously exposed vaccinees were limited because only six AZD1222 recipients were SARS-CoV-2 seropositive at baseline.

In the case of this clone: What this receptor recognizes is not known. The sample holds no much larger clone one base away, and base qualities are not on file.

The CDR3 regions of human TCRbeta chains were analyzed by immunosequencing. On the authors' methods: Repertoire TCRs were checked for matches against a reference library of SARS-CoV-2-specific TCRs that had been generated using the MIRA antigen-specificity platform. Breadth was defined as the fraction of unique TCRs that were SARS-CoV-2-associated, and depth was defined as the fraction of total T cells that were SARS-CoV-2-associated. Using the MIRA data, each spike-specific TCR was mapped to the spike region that the TCR reacts to and placed in a CD4 or CD8 class. Log10-transformed breadth and depth values were compared by one-way ANOVA with Sidak's multiple comparisons tests. As stored in TCRdb, this immuneACCESS dataset retains in-frame rearrangements with V and J assigned. A fraction of the clones does not appear; measured against another copy, unresolved V genes explain less than half of the discrepancy, and the remainder lacks a known reason. The V and J calls and clone size are taken from that table; D and trimming were inferred from the DNA. The table for this sample lists some 150,000 clones; roughly 94% of them were counted only once. The ten largest clones add up to around 1.3% of the sample.

Reading the germline V gene (reference sequence) gives CDR1 LGHDT and CDR2 YNNKEL. V and J lose 0 bases and 5 bases, and a span of 7 bases separates them. Including cysteine and phenylalanine, the CDR3 has 13 amino acids. CDR3 DNA only is kept here, 39 bases in frame from base 1. Explained via the paper, the time point label denotes: baseline before first vaccination. The vaccinee samples were drawn from two UK trials, COV001 and COV002, one of which was a single-blind randomized controlled phase 2/3 trial testing AZD1222 (ChAdOx1 nCoV-19) in healthy adults. For TCRbeta chain sequencing, PBMC samples were collected from trial participants at day 0 and at day 28 after the second dose.

The specimen was peripheral blood, collected on day 0 of AZD1222 vaccination. Rearrangement joined TRBV3-1 (or the pseudogene TRBV3-2) to TRBJ1-1, with no reliable assignment of the D segment. The TCR was taken from an adult in good health. The bases read TGTGCCAGCAGCCAAGAGAGGGTGACTGAAGCTTTCTTT. The resulting protein is CASSQERVTEAFF.